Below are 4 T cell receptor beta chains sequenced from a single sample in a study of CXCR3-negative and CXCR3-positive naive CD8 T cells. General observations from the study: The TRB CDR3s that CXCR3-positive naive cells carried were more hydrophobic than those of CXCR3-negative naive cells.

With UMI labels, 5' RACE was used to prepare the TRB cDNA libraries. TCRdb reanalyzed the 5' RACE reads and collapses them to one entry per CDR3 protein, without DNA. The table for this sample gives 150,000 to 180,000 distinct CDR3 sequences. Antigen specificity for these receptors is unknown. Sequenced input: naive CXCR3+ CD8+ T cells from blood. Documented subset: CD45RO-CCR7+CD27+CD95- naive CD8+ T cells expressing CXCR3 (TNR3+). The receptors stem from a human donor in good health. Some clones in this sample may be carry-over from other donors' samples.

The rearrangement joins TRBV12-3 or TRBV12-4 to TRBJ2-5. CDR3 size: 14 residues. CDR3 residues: CASSSAIIWQTQYF.

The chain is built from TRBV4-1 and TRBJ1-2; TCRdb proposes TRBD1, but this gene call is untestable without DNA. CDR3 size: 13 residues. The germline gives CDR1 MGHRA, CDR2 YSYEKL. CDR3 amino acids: CASSLGQGHGYTF.

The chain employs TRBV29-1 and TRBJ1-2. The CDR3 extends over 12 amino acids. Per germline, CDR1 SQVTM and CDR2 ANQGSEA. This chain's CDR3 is CSAPGLNYGYTF.

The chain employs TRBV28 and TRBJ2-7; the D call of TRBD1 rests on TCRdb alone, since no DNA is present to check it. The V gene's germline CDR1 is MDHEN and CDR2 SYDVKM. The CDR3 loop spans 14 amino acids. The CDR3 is CASTPGAVKDEQYF. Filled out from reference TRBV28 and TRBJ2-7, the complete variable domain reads DVKVTQSSRYLVKRTGEKVFLECVQDMDHENMFWYRQDPGLGLRLIYFSYDVKMKEKGDIPEGYSVSREKKERFSLILESASTNQTSMYLCASTPGAVKDEQYFGPGTRLTVT.